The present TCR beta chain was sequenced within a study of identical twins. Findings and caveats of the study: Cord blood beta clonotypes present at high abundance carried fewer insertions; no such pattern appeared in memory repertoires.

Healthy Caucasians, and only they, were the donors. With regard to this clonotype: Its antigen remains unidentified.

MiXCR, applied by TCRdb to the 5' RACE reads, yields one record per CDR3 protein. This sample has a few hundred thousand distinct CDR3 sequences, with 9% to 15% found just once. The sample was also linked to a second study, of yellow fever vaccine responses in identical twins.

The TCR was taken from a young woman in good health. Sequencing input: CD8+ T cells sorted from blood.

DNA for the CDR3: TGTGCCAGCAGCTCAGGGACAGGGGCTCCCACAGATACGCAGTATTTT. Translated, it gives CASSSGTGAPTDTQYF. This chain joins TRBV7-9 and TRBJ2-3; 10 bases match TRBD1. CDR1 SEHNR and CDR2 FQNEAQ come from the germline V gene (reference sequence). CDR3 length equals 16 residues. V lost 4 bases and J lost 2; bases outside the gene matches: 6.